A selection of T cell receptor beta chains follows, all from one sample in a study of T cell changes during pregnancy in multiple sclerosis. TCRdb's table, derived via immunoSEQ multiplex PCR, lists solely in-frame clones and lacks some. The profile shows about 69,000 clones, approximately 91% of them singletons. Source: peripheral blood, taken before pregnancy. These receptor sequences come from a female donor with multiple sclerosis, enrolled in a pregnancy study. Both conserved end residues are trimmed from each CDR3. Fields, in order: V gene, J gene, CDR3 protein.

TRBV27	TRBJ2-7	ASSLEGTLDEQY
TRBV10-3	TRBJ1-5	AIGSGGAEGPQH
TRBV7-2	TRBJ2-5	ASSLVAGGPETQY
TRBV5-5	TRBJ2-5	ASSLFQGLGGTQY
TRBV7-6	TRBJ1-3	ASSPRAESHSGNTIY
TRBV4-3	TRBJ2-1	ASSQEFSATGIEQF
TRBV6-4	TRBJ2-2	ASSEGTGHTGELF
TRBV27	TRBJ2-1	ASRTGYYNEQF
TRBV6-6	TRBJ2-1	ASSWTDEQF
TRBV10-3	TRBJ2-7	AISEPRDRGEYEQY
TRBV30	TRBJ1-5	AWSALGSTNQPQH
TRBV5-6	TRBJ1-1	ASSLYTTEAF
TRBV5-4	TRBJ2-1	ASSLGGGANDEQF
TRBV6-1	TRBJ2-7	ASKIGLAGTYGQY
TRBV15	TRBJ1-4	ATSRLIATNEKLF
TRBV2	TRBJ1-3	ASSPRDRAFGNTIY
TRBV5-1	TRBJ2-7	ASSTGQGALKQY
TRBV5-1	TRBJ2-1	ASSRGTSEYNEQF
TRBV9	TRBJ2-1	ASSALAGGPDEQF
TRBV9	TRBJ1-1	ASSPGQAAGAF
TRBV18	TRBJ2-1	ASSSGLAGHNEQF
TRBV5-1	TRBJ2-7	ASSWGQARSEQY
TRBV7-6	TRBJ2-3	ASSLTAGRADTQY
TRBV7-3	TRBJ1-1	ASSSGTSNTEAF
TRBV11-2	TRBJ2-2	ASSFGTSGLGELF
TRBV27	TRBJ2-7	ASSYRDRVDYEQY
TRBV6-6	TRBJ2-5	ASSYSVSVQETQY
TRBV7-2	TRBJ1-1	ASILDRGHTEAF
TRBV6-5	TRBJ1-6	ASTLETQNSPLH
TRBV19	TRBJ1-5	ASTSRDRGNQPQH
TRBV18	TRBJ2-1	ASSPPTGVYNEQF
TRBV9	TRBJ1-1	ASSPQGGTEAF
TRBV7-9	TRBJ1-5	ASSRGGGNQPQH
TRBV2	TRBJ1-6	ATHGVSSPLH
TRBV9	TRBJ2-1	ASSPFPRGRVEQF
TRBV20-1	TRBJ1-1	SARLSGGAF
TRBV27	TRBJ2-2	ASSPLSVGPRSTGELF
TRBV18	TRBJ1-3	ASSAGANSGNTIY
TRBV5-1	TRBJ2-3	ASSSSSGRNTDTQY
TRBV19	TRBJ1-1	ASRLQGDGTEAF
TRBV4-1	TRBJ1-1	ASTNGVPTRDTEAF
TRBV5-6	TRBJ2-1	ASSLAPGGPYNEQF
TRBV5-4	TRBJ1-1	ASSVSGILLGGIFEAF
TRBV10-1	TRBJ2-1	ASSQIGQGGNEQF
TRBV6-5	TRBJ2-2	ASSLPSLGDGELF
TRBV12-5	TRBJ1-3	ASGLSWTASSGNTIY
TRBV10-2	TRBJ1-1	ASSELGGAGTEAF
TRBV15	TRBJ2-1	ATSRELAGVYNEQF
TRBV7-8	TRBJ2-7	ASSLGTAQFYEQY
TRBV6-5	TRBJ2-7	ASSSLMVHEQY
TRBV6-5	TRBJ2-2	ASGTANTGELF